The 6 T cell receptor beta chains in this list originate from one sample, sequenced in a study of T cell repertoires in cytomegalovirus infection. TCRdb itself ran the reads through MiXCR, one entry per CDR3 protein. This repertoire shows around 95,000 distinct CDR3 sequences, approximately 32% found once; its top ten account for roughly 70%. These receptors' antigens are unknown. Source: CD8+ T cells from cultured PBMCs, taken from culture after CMV antigen stimulation. The source of these receptors is a human donor in good health (CMV status not recorded). Some clones in this sample may be carry-over from other donors' samples.

This clonotype came up a few times. V is TRBV4-1 and J is TRBJ2-7; TRBD1 aligns across 8 bases. V was clipped by 5 bases and J by 1 base; unmatched bases: 7. The germline V gene has CDR1 MGHRA and CDR2 YSYEKL. The CDR3 is 15 amino acids. Written as DNA, the CDR3 is TGCGCCAGCAGCTTCCGACAGGGGAAATCCTACGAGCAGTACTTC. Protein product: CASSFRQGKSYEQYF.

This clonotype was recorded at least ten times. The chain carries TRBV6-1 and TRBJ2-1; D not resolved. Germline CDR1 and CDR2: MNHNS and SASEGT. The V gene lost 6 bases and the J gene lost 1 base, with 10 bases spanning the gap. CDR3 length: 14 amino acids. Written as DNA, the CDR3 is TGTGCCAGCAGCTTGACGTGGTCCTACAATGAGCAGTTCTTC. Its translation: CASSLTWSYNEQFF.

V usage is TRBV7-8 and J usage is TRBJ1-6; D is possibly TRBD1 (6 bases). The CDR3 totals 15 residues. V lost 5 bases and J 5 bases, leaving 13 bases between the germline ends. Per the germline V gene, CDR1 is SGHVS and CDR2 is FQNEAQ. CDR3 in amino acids: CASSINREDNSPLHF. The CDR3, as DNA: TGTGCCAGCAGCATTAACAGGGAAGATAATTCACCCCTCCACTTT.

The table lists this clonotype with a few counts. The chain recombines TRBV27 with TRBJ2-1, with 7 bases aligning to TRBD1. The CDR3 length is 12 residues. V was clipped by 5 bases and J by 7 bases; unmatched bases: 2. CDR1 and CDR2 from the germline V gene are MNHEY and SMNVEV (reference sequence). DNA of the CDR3: TGTGCCAGCAGTATGACAGGGAATGAGCAGTTCTTC. It yields the protein CASSMTGNEQFF.

This clonotype turned up a few times. This chain uses TRBV12-3 or TRBV12-4 with TRBJ1-5; 7 bases fit TRBD1. The CDR3 consists of 15 residues. V shed 3 bases, J shed 3 bases, and the junction held 5 bases outside the gene matches. This CDR3 reads CASSLTGPANQPQHF. The DNA for the CDR3 is TGTGCCAGCAGTTTGACAGGGCCGGCCAATCAGCCCCAGCATTTT.

This chain connects TRBV12-3 or TRBV12-4 to TRBJ1-1; unclear D gene. The CDR3 extends over 14 amino acids. Deletions cut 3 bases from V and 5 bases from J, with 13 bases between. CDR3 in DNA: TGTGCCAGCAGTTTGTTAGGTCTCGGGACTGAAGCTTTCTTT. Its protein product is CASSLLGLGTEAFF.